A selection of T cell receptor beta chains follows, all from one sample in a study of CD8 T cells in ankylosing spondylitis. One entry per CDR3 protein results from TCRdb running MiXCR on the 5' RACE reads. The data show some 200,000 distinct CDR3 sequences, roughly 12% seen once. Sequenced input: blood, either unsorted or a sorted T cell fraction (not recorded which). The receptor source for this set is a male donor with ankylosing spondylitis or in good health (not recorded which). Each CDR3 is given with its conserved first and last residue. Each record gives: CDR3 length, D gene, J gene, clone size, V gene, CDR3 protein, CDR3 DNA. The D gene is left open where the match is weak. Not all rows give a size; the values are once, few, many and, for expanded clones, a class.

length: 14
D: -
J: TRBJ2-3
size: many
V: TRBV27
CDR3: CASTQGGSTDTQYF
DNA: TGTGCCAGCACCCAAGGAGGGTCAACAGATACGCAGTATTTT

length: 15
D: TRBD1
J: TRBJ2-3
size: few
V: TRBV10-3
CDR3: CAISESTGNTDTQYF
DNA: TGTGCCATCAGTGAGTCGACAGGGAACACAGATACGCAGTATTTT

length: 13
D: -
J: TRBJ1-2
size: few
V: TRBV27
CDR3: CASSPTVIYGYTF
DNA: TGTGCCAGCAGCCCTACAGTGATCTATGGCTACACCTTC

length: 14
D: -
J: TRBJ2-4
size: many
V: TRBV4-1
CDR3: CASSQDLGQNIQYF
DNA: TGCGCCAGCAGCCAAGATCTCGGTCAAAACATTCAGTACTTC

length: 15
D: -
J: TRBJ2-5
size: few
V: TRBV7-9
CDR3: CASSLGGLGKETQYF
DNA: TGTGCCAGCAGCTTAGGGGGTCTGGGAAAAGAGACCCAGTACTTC

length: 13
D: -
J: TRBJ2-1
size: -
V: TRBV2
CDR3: CASSDGELNEQFF
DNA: TGTGCCAGCAGTGACGGAGAACTGAATGAGCAGTTCTTC

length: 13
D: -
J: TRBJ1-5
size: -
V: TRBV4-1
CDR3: CASSQGTYQPQHF
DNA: TGCGCCAGCAGCCAAGGCACTTATCAGCCCCAGCATTTT

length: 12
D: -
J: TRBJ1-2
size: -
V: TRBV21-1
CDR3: CASPGSDYGYTF
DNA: TGTGCCAGCCCCGGATCGGACTATGGCTACACCTTC

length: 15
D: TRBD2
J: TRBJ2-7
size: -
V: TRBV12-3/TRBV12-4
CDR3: CASSLGRLAVLGQYF
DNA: TGTGCCAGCAGTTTAGGAAGACTAGCGGTTCTGGGGCAGTACTTC

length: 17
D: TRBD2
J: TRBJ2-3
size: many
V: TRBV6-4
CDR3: CASSEASGGVDTDTQYF
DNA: TGTGCCAGCAGTGAGGCTAGCGGGGGGGTCGACACAGATACGCAGTATTTT

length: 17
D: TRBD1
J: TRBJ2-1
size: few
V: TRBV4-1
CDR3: CASSQDHRDRGGEGQFF
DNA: TGCGCCAGCAGCCAAGATCACCGGGACAGGGGTGGGGAAGGGCAGTTCTTC

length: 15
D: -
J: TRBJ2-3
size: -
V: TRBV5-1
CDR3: CASSPDRPTTDTQYF
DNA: TGCGCCAGCAGTCCCGACAGGCCTACCACAGATACGCAGTATTTT

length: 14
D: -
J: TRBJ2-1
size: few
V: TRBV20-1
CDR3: CSASVSDGYNEQFF
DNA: TGCAGTGCTAGTGTCAGCGATGGCTACAATGAGCAGTTCTTC

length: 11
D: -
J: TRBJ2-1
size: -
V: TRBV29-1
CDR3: CSVQASNEQFF
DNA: TGCAGCGTCCAAGCCAGTAATGAGCAGTTCTTC

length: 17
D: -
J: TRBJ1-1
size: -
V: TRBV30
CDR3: CAWSVRWGVGKNTEAFF
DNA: TGTGCCTGGAGTGTACGATGGGGAGTGGGGAAGAACACTGAAGCTTTCTTT

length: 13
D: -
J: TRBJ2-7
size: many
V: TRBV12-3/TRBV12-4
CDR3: CASSVYRSYEQYF
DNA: TGTGCCAGCAGTGTCTACAGGTCCTACGAGCAGTACTTC

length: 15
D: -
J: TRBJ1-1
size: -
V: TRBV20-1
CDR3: CSARDNSLEAPEAFF
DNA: TGCAGTGCTAGAGATAACAGTTTGGAAGCCCCTGAAGCTTTCTTT

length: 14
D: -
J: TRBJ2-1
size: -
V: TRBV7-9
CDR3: CASSFGLGGGEQFF
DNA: TGTGCCAGCAGCTTCGGTTTGGGGGGAGGAGAGCAGTTCTTC

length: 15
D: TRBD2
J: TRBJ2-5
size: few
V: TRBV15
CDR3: CATSRVGGSQETQYF
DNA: TGTGCCACCAGCAGAGTGGGGGGGTCGCAAGAGACCCAGTACTTC

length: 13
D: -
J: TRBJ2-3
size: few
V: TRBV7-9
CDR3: CASSLHGTDTQYF
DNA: TGTGCCAGCAGCTTACACGGGACAGATACGCAGTATTTT

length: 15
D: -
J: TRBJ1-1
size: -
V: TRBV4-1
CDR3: CASSPLVWGNTEAFF
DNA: TGCGCCAGCAGCCCCCTCGTTTGGGGTAACACTGAAGCTTTCTTT

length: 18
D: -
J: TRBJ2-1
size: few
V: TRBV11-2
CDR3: CASSPPGFLARSYNEQFF
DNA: TGTGCCAGCAGCCCCCCGGGGTTCCTAGCTCGCTCCTACAATGAGCAGTTCTTC

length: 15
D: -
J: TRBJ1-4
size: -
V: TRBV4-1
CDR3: CASSQERRTNEKLFF
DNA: TGCGCCAGCAGCCAAGAGAGGCGTACTAATGAAAAACTGTTTTTT

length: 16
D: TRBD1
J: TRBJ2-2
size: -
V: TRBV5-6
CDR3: CASSLKGTGATGELFF
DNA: TGTGCCAGCAGCTTGAAGGGGACAGGGGCCACCGGGGAGCTGTTTTTT

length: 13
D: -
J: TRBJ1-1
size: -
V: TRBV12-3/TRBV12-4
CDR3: CASSIPRRPEAFF
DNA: TGTGCCAGCAGTATACCCAGGAGACCTGAAGCTTTCTTT

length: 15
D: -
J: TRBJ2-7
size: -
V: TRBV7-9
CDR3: CASSLSGGRSYEQYF
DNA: TGTGCCAGCAGCTTGTCAGGGGGGAGGTCCTACGAGCAGTACTTC

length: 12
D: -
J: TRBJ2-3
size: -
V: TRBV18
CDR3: CASSLPADTQYF
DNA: TGTGCCAGCTCACTCCCCGCGGATACGCAGTATTTT

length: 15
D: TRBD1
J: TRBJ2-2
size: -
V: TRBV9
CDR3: CASKREQGDPGELFF
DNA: TGTGCCAGCAAAAGAGAACAGGGGGACCCCGGGGAGCTGTTTTTT